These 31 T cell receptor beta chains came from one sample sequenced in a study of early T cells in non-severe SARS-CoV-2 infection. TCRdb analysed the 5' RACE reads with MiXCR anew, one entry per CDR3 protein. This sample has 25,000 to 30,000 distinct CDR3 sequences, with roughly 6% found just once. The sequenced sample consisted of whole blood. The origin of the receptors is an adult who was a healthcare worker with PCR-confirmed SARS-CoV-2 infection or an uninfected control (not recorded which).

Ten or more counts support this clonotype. The DNA for the CDR3 is TGTGCCATCAGTGATTCCGGGACAGGGGGCAAGGGGGAGCAGTTCTTC. Amino acids: CAISDSGTGGKGEQFF. The chain carries TRBV10-3 and TRBJ2-1, with 12 nucleotides matching TRBD1. The CDR3 loop spans 16 amino acids. Germline assignment: CDR1 ENHRY and CDR2 SYGVKD. The ends lost 3 bases at V and 10 bases at J; junction bases unmatched: 10.

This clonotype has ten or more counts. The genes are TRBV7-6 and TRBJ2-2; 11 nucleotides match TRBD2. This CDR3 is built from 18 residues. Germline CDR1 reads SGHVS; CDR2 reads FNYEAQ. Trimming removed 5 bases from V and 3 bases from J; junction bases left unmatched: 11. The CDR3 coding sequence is TGTGCCAGCAGCCCTATCCTAGCGGGGGGCCGATACACCGGGGAGCTGTTTTTT. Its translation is CASSPILAGGRYTGELFF.

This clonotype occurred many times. Here the CDR3 reads CASSEGRTGFNGYTF. Here the CDR3 DNA reads TGTGCCAGCAGTGAAGGGCGGACAGGGTTCAATGGCTACACCTTC. The J gene is TRBJ1-2, the V gene TRBV6-1; 8 bases line up with TRBD1. The CDR3 has 15 residues. In germline, CDR1 is MNHNS, CDR2 SASEGT. Unmatched junction bases numbered 7, after V lost 1 base and J lost 6 bases.

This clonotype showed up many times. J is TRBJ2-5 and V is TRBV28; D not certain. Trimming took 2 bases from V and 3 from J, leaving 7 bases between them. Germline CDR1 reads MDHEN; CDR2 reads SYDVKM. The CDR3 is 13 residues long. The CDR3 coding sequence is TGTGCCAGCAGTTTACCCCAGAAAGAGACCCAGTACTTC. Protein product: CASSLPQKETQYF. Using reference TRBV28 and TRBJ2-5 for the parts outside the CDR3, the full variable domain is DVKVTQSSRYLVKRTGEKVFLECVQDMDHENMFWYRQDPGLGLRLIYFSYDVKMKEKGDIPEGYSVSREKKERFSLILESASTNQTSMYLCASSLPQKETQYFGPGTRLLVL.

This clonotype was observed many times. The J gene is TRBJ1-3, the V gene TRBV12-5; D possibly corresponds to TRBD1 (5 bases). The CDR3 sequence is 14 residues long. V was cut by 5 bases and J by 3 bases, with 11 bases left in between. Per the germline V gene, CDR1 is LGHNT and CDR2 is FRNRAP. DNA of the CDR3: TGTGCTAGTGGTCCCGGGGGGAATGGAAACACCATATATTTT. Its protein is CASGPGGNGNTIYF.

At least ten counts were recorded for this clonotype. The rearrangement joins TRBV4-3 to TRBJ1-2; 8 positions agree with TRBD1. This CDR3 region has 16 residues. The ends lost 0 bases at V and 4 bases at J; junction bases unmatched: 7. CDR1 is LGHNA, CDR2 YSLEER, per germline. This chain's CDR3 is CASSQDAQGAIYGYTF. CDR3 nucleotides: TGCGCCAGCAGCCAAGATGCTCAGGGGGCAATCTATGGCTACACCTTC.

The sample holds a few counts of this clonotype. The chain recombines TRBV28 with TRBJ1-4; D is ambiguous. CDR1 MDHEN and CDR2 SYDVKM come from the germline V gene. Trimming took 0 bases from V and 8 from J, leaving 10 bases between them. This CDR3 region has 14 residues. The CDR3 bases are TGTGCCAGCAGTTTATGGGGCCACAGCGAAAAACTGTTTTTT. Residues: CASSLWGHSEKLFF.

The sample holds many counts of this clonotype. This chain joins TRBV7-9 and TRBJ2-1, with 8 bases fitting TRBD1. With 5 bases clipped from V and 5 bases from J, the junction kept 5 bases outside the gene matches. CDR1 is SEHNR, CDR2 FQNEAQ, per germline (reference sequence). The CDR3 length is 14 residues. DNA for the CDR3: TGTGCCAGCAGCCTCCGGACAGGGAACAATGAGCAGTTCTTC. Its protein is CASSLRTGNNEQFF.

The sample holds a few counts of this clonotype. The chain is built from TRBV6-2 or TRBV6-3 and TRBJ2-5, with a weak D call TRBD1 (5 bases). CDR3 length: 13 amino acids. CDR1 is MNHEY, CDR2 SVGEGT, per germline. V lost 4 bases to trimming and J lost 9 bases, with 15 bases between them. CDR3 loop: CASSSTATKAQYF. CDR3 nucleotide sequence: TGTGCCAGCAGTTCGACAGCTACAAAGGCCCAGTACTTC.

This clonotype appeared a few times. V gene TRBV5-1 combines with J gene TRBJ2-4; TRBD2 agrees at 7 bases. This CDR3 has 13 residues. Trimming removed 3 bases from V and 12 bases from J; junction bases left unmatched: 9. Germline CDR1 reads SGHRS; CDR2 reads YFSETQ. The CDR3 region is CASSSSGEGTQYF. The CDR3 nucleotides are TGCGCCAGCAGCTCCAGCGGGGAGGGGACTCAGTACTTC.

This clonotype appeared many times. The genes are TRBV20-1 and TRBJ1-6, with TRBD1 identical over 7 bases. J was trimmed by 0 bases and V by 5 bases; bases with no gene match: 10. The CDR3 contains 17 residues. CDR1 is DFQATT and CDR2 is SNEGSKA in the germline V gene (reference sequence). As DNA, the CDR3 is TGCAGTGCTGGGGATACGCGGGACAGCTCCTATAATTCACCCCTCCACTTT. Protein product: CSAGDTRDSSYNSPLHF.

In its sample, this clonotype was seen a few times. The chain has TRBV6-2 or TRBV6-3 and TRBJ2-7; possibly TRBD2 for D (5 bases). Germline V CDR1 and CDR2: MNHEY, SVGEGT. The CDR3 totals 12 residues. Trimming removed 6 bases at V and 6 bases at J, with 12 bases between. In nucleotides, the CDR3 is TGTGCCAGCAGGCCCGACTACGCCGAGCAGTACTTC. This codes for CASRPDYAEQYF.

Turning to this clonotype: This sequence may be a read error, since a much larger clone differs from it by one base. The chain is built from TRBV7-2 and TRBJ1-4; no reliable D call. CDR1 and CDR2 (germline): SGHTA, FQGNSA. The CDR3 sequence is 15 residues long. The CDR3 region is CASSLALGSNEKLIF. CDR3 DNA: TGTGCCAGCAGCTTAGCGCTGGGCAGCAATGAAAAACTGATTTTT.

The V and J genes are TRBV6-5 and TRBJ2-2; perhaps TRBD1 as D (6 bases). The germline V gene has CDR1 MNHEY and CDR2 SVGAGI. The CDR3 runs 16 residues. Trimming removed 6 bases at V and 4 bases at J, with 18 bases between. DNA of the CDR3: TGTGCCAGCAGATCCTCCCCAGGGGCGGGCACCGGGGAGCTGTTTTTT. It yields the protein CASRSSPGAGTGELFF.

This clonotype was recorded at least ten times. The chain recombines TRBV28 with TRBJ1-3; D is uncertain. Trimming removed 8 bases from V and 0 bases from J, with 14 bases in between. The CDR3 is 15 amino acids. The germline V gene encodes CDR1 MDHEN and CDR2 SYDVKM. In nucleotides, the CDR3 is TGTGCCAGCTACTCGCCGGGTTTCTCTGGAAACACCATATATTTT. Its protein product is CASYSPGFSGNTIYF. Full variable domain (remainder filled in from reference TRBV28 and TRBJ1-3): DVKVTQSSRYLVKRTGEKVFLECVQDMDHENMFWYRQDPGLGLRLIYFSYDVKMKEKGDIPEGYSVSREKKERFSLILESASTNQTSMYLCASYSPGFSGNTIYFGEGSWLTVV.

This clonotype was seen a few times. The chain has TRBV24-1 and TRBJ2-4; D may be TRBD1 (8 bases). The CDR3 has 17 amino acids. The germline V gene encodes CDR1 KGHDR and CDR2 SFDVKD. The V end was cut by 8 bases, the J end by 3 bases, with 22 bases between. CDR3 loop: CATTLLTGGVGKNIQYF. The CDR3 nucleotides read TGTGCCACCACCCTCCTTACAGGGGGGGTTGGCAAAAACATTCAGTACTTC.

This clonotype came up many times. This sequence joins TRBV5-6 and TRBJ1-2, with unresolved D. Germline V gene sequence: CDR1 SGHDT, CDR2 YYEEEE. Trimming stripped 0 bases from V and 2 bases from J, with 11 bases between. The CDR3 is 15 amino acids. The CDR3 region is CASSLGASWNYGYTF. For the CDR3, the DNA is TGTGCCAGCAGCTTGGGGGCTTCGTGGAACTATGGCTACACCTTC.

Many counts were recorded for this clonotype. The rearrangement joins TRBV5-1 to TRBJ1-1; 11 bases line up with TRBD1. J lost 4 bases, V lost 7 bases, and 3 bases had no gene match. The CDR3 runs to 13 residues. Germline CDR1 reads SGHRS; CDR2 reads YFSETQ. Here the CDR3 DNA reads TGCGCCAGCGAAGGGACAGGGGGCACTGAAGCTTTCTTT. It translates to CASEGTGGTEAFF.

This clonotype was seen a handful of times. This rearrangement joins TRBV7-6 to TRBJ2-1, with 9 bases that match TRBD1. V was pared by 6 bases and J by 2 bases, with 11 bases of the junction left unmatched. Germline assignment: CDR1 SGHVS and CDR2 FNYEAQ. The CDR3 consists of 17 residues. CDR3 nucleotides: TGTGCCAGCAGTAGAGGACAGGGGCTATCCCCCTACAATGAGCAGTTCTTC. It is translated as CASSRGQGLSPYNEQFF.

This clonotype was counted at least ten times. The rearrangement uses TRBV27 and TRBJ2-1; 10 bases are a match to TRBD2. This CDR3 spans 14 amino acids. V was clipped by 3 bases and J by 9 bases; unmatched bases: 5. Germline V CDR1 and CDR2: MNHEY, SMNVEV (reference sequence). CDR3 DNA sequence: TGTGCCAGCAGTTTGGTTAGCGGGAGGCTTGAGCAGTTCTTC. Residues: CASSLVSGRLEQFF.

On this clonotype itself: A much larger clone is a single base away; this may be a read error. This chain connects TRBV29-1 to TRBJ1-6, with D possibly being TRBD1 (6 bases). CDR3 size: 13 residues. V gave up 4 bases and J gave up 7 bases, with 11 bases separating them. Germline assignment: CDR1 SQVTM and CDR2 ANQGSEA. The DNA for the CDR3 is TGCAGCGTTGGCGAGGGGGACAATTCACCCCTCCACTTT. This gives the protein CSVGEGDNSPLHF. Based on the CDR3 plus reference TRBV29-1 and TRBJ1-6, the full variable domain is SAVISQKPSRDICQRGTSLTIQCQVDSQVTMMFWYRQQPGQSLTLIATANQGSEATYESGFVIDKFPISRPNLTFSTLTVSNMSPEDSSIYLCSVGEGDNSPLHFGNGTRLTVT.

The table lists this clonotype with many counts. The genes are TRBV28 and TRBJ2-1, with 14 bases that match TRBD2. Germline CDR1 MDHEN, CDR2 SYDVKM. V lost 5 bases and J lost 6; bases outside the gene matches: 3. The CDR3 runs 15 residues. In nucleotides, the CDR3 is TGTGCCAGCAGTGCCGGGACTAGCGGGAGCAATGAGCAGTTCTTC. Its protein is CASSAGTSGSNEQFF.

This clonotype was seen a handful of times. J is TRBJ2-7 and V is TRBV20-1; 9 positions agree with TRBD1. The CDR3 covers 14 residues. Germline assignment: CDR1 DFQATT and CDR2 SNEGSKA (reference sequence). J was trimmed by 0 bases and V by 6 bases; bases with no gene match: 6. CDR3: CSAGRTGASYEQYF. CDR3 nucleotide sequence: TGCAGTGCCGGGCGGACAGGGGCCTCCTACGAGCAGTACTTC.

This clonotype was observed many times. CDR3 sequence reads: CATSRDQMTVRADNGYTF. CDR3 DNA: TGTGCCACCAGCAGAGATCAAATGACCGTCCGGGCAGACAATGGCTACACCTTC. This chain links TRBV15 with TRBJ1-2; D not certain. The CDR3 covers 18 residues. The ends were cut back, 0 bases at V and 6 bases at J, with 23 bases in the middle. Germline V gene lookup returns CDR1 LNHNV and CDR2 YYDKDF (reference sequence).

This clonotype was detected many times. CDR3 residues: CASSFPRRGQGTDTQYF. The CDR3 nucleotides are TGTGCCAGCAGCTTCCCGCGGAGGGGACAGGGCACAGATACGCAGTATTTT. The J gene is TRBJ2-3, the V gene TRBV21-1; the table's D call of TRBD1 was not tested on the DNA. TRBV21-1 is tagged as a pseudogene. The CDR3 loop spans 17 amino acids.

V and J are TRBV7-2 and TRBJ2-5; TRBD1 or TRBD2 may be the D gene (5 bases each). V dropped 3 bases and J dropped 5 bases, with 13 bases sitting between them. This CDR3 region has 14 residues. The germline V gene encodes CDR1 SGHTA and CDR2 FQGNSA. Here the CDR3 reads CASSLSRDLETQYF. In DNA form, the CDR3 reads TGTGCCAGCAGCTTGAGCAGGGACCTCGAGACCCAGTACTTC.

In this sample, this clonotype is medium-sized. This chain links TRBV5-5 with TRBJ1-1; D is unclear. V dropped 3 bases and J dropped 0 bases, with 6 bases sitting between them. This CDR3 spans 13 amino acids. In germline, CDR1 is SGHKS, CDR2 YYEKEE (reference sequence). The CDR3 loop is CASSSYLNTEAFF. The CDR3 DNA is TGTGCCAGCAGCTCCTACTTGAACACTGAAGCTTTCTTT.

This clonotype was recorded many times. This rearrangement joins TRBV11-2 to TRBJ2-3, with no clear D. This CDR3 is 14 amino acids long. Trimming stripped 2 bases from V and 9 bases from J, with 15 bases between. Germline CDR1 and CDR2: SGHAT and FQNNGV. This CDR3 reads CASSLSGYYGTQYF. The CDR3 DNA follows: TGTGCCAGCAGCTTATCCGGGTATTATGGGACGCAGTATTTT.

CDR3 in amino acids: CSARDLSGVVGSPLHF. In nucleotides, the CDR3 is TGCAGTGCTAGAGATCTATCAGGGGTGGTAGGTTCACCCCTCCACTTT. The V and J genes are TRBV20-1 and TRBJ1-6; a weak D match, TRBD1 (6 bases). The V gene's germline CDR1 is DFQATT and CDR2 SNEGSKA (reference sequence). The CDR3 runs 16 residues. Trimming took 0 bases from V and 9 from J, leaving 18 bases between them.

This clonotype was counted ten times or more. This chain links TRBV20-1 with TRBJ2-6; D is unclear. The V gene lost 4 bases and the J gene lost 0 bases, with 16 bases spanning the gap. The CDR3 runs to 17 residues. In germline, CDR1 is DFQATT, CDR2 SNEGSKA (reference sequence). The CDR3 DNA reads TGCAGTGCTACGCCGACCGATGTGGGCTCTGGGGCCAACGTCCTGACTTTC. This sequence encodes CSATPTDVGSGANVLTF.

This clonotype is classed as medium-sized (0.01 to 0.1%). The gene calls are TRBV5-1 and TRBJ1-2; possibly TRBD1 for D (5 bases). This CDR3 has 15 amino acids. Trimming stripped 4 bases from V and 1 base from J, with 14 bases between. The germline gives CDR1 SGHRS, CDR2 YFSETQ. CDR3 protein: CASSPGHQLNYGYTF. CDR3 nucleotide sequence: TGCGCCAGCAGCCCAGGACACCAACTTAACTATGGCTACACCTTC.